This TCR beta chain was sequenced in a study of T cell responses to AZD1222 COVID-19 vaccine. Background on the study: Analyses pooled second doses at about 4 or about 12 weeks.

TCRdb keeps only in-frame clones here, not all; method: immunoSEQ multiplex PCR. The table shows roughly 140,000 clones, with roughly 89% occurring only once. Concerning this clone: Antigen specificity is unknown.

Germline V gene data show CDR1 as SGHKS and CDR2 as YYEKEE (reference sequence). V shed 4 bases and J shed 6 bases, with 17 bases lying between them. The CDR3 length is 14 residues. Study outcomes and limitations: Just five or six AZD1222 recipients were seropositive at baseline. At 160-218 and 743-854, vaccine-associated CD4 TCRs were dominant, and they spanned spike. The breadth and depth of Spike-specific TCRs increased once two AZD1222 doses had been given.

The specimen was peripheral blood, collected on day 0 of AZD1222 vaccination. The origin of this receptor is an adult in good health. The chain couples TRBV5-5 to TRBJ2-7; D may match TRBD1 or TRBD2 (5 bases each). CDR3 sequence: CASSPTGARGEQYF. DNA of the CDR3: TGTGCCAGCAGCCCAACAGGTGCCCGGGGCGAGCAGTACTTC.